The source of this T cell receptor beta chain is a study of early T cells in non-severe SARS-CoV-2 infection. V was pared by 5 bases and J by 6 bases, with 15 bases between. Germline loops: CDR1 SQVTM, CDR2 ANQGSEA. The CDR3 is 13 amino acids. TCRdb re-called the 5' RACE reads with MiXCR, one entry per CDR3 protein. This sample has tens of thousands of distinct CDR3 sequences, with around 13% found just once. The TCR originated in an adult who was a healthcare worker with PCR-confirmed SARS-CoV-2 infection or an uninfected control (not recorded which). This chain links TRBV29-1 with TRBJ2-3; the D gene could be TRBD1 or TRBD2 (5 bases each). Material for sequencing was whole blood. The CDR3 DNA sequence: TGCAGCGTTATCCCGGGACCCGCGGATACGCAGTATTTT. This codes for CSVIPGPADTQYF.